The 28 T cell receptor beta chains below come from one sample, sequenced in a study of T cell responses to AZD1222 COVID-19 vaccine. Only in-frame clones appear in the TCRdb table, and some are missing; sequencing was by immunoSEQ multiplex PCR. The sample carries about 150,000 clones, around 86% recorded once. The specimen comprised peripheral blood, sampled 28 days after the second AZD1222 dose. Source of these receptors: an adult who received the AZD1222 COVID-19 vaccine.

The CDR3 region has the DNA TGTGCCAGCAAATCGAACGGGGGGACTGAAGCTTTCTTT. As protein: CASKSNGGTEAFF. The chain combines TRBV2 with TRBJ1-1, with D perhaps matching TRBD1 (5 bases). Germline CDR1 is SNHLY and CDR2 is FYNNEI. The CDR3 contains 13 residues. Trimming removed 7 bases at V and 5 bases at J, with 14 bases between.

The rearrangement joins TRBV7-3 to TRBJ1-1; TRBD1 agrees at 7 bases. CDR3 size: 16 residues. Trimming cost V 0 bases and J 5 bases; bases outside gene matches: 9. CDR1 is SGHTA and CDR2 is FQGTGA in the germline V gene. The CDR3 region is CASSLTHSRGGTEAFF. The DNA of the CDR3 is TGTGCCAGCAGCTTAACTCACTCCAGGGGGGGAACTGAAGCTTTCTTT.

CDR3 loop: CASSLTLSSSEAFF. CDR3 nucleotide sequence: TGTGCCAGCAGCCTCACTTTATCTAGCTCTGAAGCTTTCTTT. J is TRBJ1-1 and V is TRBV5-6; D is uncertain. Trimming removed 4 bases from V and 6 bases from J, with 16 bases in between. CDR3 length equals 14 residues. Germline CDR1 reads SGHDT; CDR2 reads YYEEEE.

The CDR3 sequence is CASSLGRGATYEQYF. DNA for the CDR3: TGCGCCAGCAGCTTGGGTAGGGGCGCAACCTACGAGCAGTACTTC. The rearrangement uses TRBV5-1 and TRBJ2-7; TRBD1 is a possible D gene (5 bases). The germline gives CDR1 SGHRS, CDR2 YFSETQ. This CDR3 region has 15 residues. V was pared by 0 bases and J by 2 bases, with 12 bases between.

This clone has a handful of counts. The chain links TRBV7-2 to TRBJ2-7; D uncertain. Per the germline V gene, CDR1 is SGHTA and CDR2 is FQGNSA. The ends were cut back, 1 base at V and 1 base at J, with 8 bases in the middle. The CDR3 is made up of 14 amino acids. The CDR3 here is CASSLDHASYEQYF. The CDR3 DNA follows: TGTGCCAGCAGCTTAGATCATGCGTCCTACGAGCAGTACTTC. The complete variable domain, with remaining parts taken from reference TRBV7-2 and TRBJ2-7, reads GAGVSQSPSNKVTEKGKDVELRCDPISGHTALYWYRQSLGQGLEFLIYFQGNSAPDKSGLPSDRFSAERTGGSVSTLTIQRTQQEDSAVYLCASSLDHASYEQYFGPGTRLTVT.

This chain joins TRBV7-9 and TRBJ1-1; D gene uncertain. This CDR3 region has 12 residues. CDR1 is SEHNR and CDR2 is FQNEAQ in the germline V gene (reference sequence). The ends were cut back, 3 bases at V and 6 bases at J, with 8 bases in the middle. The CDR3, as DNA: TGTGCCAGCAGCTTGGGTTATGCTGAAGCTTTCTTT. Its protein product is CASSLGYAEAFF.

The chain employs TRBV4-3 and TRBJ2-1, with D uncertain. From germline, CDR1 is LGHNA and CDR2 YSLEER. This CDR3 contains 16 residues. The V and J ends lost 0 bases and 2 bases respectively, with 11 bases between them. CDR3 amino acids: CASSQDEGFTYNEQFF. In nucleotides, the CDR3 is TGCGCCAGCAGCCAAGATGAAGGATTTACCTACAATGAGCAGTTCTTC.

The chain is built from TRBV28 and TRBJ1-1; TRBD1 aligns across 8 bases. Germline lookup yields CDR1 MDHEN and CDR2 SYDVKM. V was clipped by 8 bases and J by 6 bases; unmatched bases: 8. The CDR3 has 13 residues. CDR3 sequence reads: CASSGDRRPEAFF. In DNA, the CDR3 is TGTGCCAGCTCTGGGGACAGGAGGCCTGAAGCTTTCTTT. The entire variable domain, with the rest obtained from reference TRBV28 and TRBJ1-1, is as follows: DVKVTQSSRYLVKRTGEKVFLECVQDMDHENMFWYRQDPGLGLRLIYFSYDVKMKEKGDIPEGYSVSREKKERFSLILESASTNQTSMYLCASSGDRRPEAFFGQGTRLTVV.

The V and J genes are TRBV4-2 and TRBJ2-3; the match to TRBD2 covers 9 bases. This CDR3 is built from 16 residues. Losses at the gene ends were 0 bases for V and 3 bases for J; bases not matched to a gene: 4. In germline, CDR1 is LGHNA, CDR2 YNFKEQ. CDR3 sequence: CASSQDPAGGTDTQYF. Written as DNA, the CDR3 is TGTGCCAGCAGCCAAGACCCAGCGGGAGGAACAGATACGCAGTATTTT.

The rearrangement links TRBV6-9 to TRBJ2-7; 8 nucleotides match TRBD1. Germline-derived CDR1 and CDR2 are MNHGY and SVAAGI. V lost 4 bases and J lost 1; bases outside the gene matches: 6. The CDR3 extends over 15 amino acids. The CDR3 nucleotides are TGTGCCAGCAGTTCCCTAAGACAGGGGTCCTACGAGCAGTACTTC. It specifies CASSSLRQGSYEQYF.

The V call is TRBV6-4, the J call TRBJ1-4; D is perhaps TRBD1 (6 bases). This CDR3 is built from 17 residues. From germline, CDR1 is MRHNA and CDR2 SNTAGT. V lost 4 bases and J 7 bases, leaving 22 bases between the germline ends. The CDR3 region has the DNA TGTGCCAGCAGTGTCCCGCTTCAGGGCAGGGGTGGTGAAAAACTGTTTTTT. Its protein product is CASSVPLQGRGGEKLFF.

Of note for this clone: The sample carries other DNA sequences with the same CDR3. The chain carries TRBV24-1 and TRBJ2-2; weak D call: TRBD1 (6 bases). This CDR3 comprises 17 residues. CDR1 and CDR2 (germline): KGHDR, SFDVKD. Trimming took 4 bases from V and 0 from J, leaving 14 bases between them. The CDR3 reads CATSDPGQGTNTGELFF. The CDR3, as DNA: TGTGCCACCAGTGACCCCGGGCAGGGGACGAACACCGGGGAGCTGTTTTTT.

V usage is TRBV27 and J usage is TRBJ2-7, with TRBD2 as a possible D gene (6 bases). There are 14 residues in the CDR3. In germline, CDR1 is MNHEY, CDR2 SMNVEV (reference sequence). V was cut by 3 bases and J by 9 bases, with 18 bases left in between. CDR3 amino acids: CASSFREPSVGQYF. The CDR3 DNA follows: TGTGCCAGCAGTTTTCGGGAGCCCTCGGTCGGGCAGTACTTC.

This clone was seen only once. The chain employs TRBV19 and TRBJ1-1; 9 bases are a match to TRBD1. The J segment lost 5 bases and the V segment lost 4 bases, leaving 11 bases of the junction unmatched. The CDR3 is 16 residues long. CDR1 is LNHDA and CDR2 is SQIVND in the germline V gene (reference sequence). The DNA of the CDR3 is TGTGCCAGTAGTACAAATACAGGGGGCCCGAGAACTGAAGCTTTCTTT. This gives the protein CASSTNTGGPRTEAFF.

The gene calls are TRBV28 and TRBJ1-2, with D possibly being TRBD1 (5 bases). Trimming pared 6 bases from V and 5 bases from J, leaving 19 bases between. The germline gives CDR1 MDHEN, CDR2 SYDVKM. The CDR3 consists of 15 residues. CDR3 region: CASSSNPGTVYGYTF. DNA for the CDR3: TGTGCCAGCAGCTCAAATCCCGGGACCGTTTATGGCTACACCTTC.

This clone was picked up one time. The genes are TRBV4-3 and TRBJ2-3, with a tentative D call TRBD2 (5 bases). Trimming pared 1 base from V and 4 bases from J, leaving 18 bases between. This CDR3 region has 17 residues. Germline V gene data show CDR1 as LGHNA and CDR2 as YSLEER. The DNA for the CDR3 is TGCGCCAGCAGCCAAGTTAGGAGCCCCGGAGGTGCAGATACGCAGTATTTT. It codes for CASSQVRSPGGADTQYF.

The chain recombines TRBV5-1 with TRBJ1-1, with TRBD1 as a possible D gene (5 bases). The CDR3 loop spans 16 amino acids. CDR1 SGHRS and CDR2 YFSETQ come from the germline V gene. The V gene lost 4 bases and the J gene lost 5 bases, with 21 bases spanning the gap. The CDR3 nucleotides are TGCGCCAGCAGCACTGGAGTAGGGGTAATCGGAACTGAAGCTTTCTTT. As protein: CASSTGVGVIGTEAFF.

The V gene is TRBV27, the J gene TRBJ2-2; possibly TRBD1 for D (5 bases). The germline V and J ends were trimmed by 0 bases and 1 base, with 12 bases remaining between them. Germline CDR1 is MNHEY and CDR2 is SMNVEV (reference sequence). CDR3 length: 17 residues. CDR3 DNA sequence: TGTGCCAGCAGTTTATCAAAGGGGCGGCGGAACACCGGGGAGCTGTTTTTT. Its translation: CASSLSKGRRNTGELFF.

This chain links TRBV4-3 with TRBJ1-5; 7 nucleotides agree with TRBD1. This CDR3 has 15 residues. The junction had 6 bases not matched to a gene; V was cut back by 1 base and J by 6 bases. CDR1 and CDR2 from the germline V gene are LGHNA and YSLEER. The CDR3 coding sequence is TGCGCCAGCAGCCAAGGGTTGCAGGGGGGTCAGCCCCAGCATTTT. Encoded protein: CASSQGLQGGQPQHF.

The chain links TRBV5-1 to TRBJ1-3; a weak D match, TRBD1 (6 bases). V gave up 2 bases and J gave up 7 bases, with 13 bases separating them. CDR1 and CDR2 (germline): SGHRS, YFSETQ. The CDR3 has 14 residues. The CDR3 nucleotides read TGCGCCAGCAGCTTCGGGGGGGCGGTTAACACCATATATTTT. Translating it yields CASSFGGAVNTIYF.

V usage is TRBV5-1 and J usage is TRBJ1-1, with 8 positions matching TRBD1. This CDR3 contains 14 residues. CDR1 is SGHRS and CDR2 is YFSETQ in the germline V gene. The junction had 6 bases not matched to a gene; V was cut back by 8 bases and J by 0 bases. CDR3 bases: TGCGCCAGTTATGGGACAGGAATGAACACTGAAGCTTTCTTT. It is translated as CASYGTGMNTEAFF.

The rearrangement links TRBV19 to TRBJ2-5; D ambiguous. V gave up 1 base and J gave up 4 bases, with 4 bases separating them. The CDR3 contains 12 residues. CDR1 and CDR2 from the germline V gene are LNHDA and SQIVND (reference sequence). The CDR3 coding sequence is TGTGCCAGTAGTATAGGGTCAGAGACCCAGTACTTC. This sequence encodes CASSIGSETQYF.

This sequence joins TRBV19 and TRBJ2-1, with no clear D. CDR1 is LNHDA, CDR2 SQIVND, per germline (reference sequence). The CDR3 is 17 amino acids. Trimming took 5 bases from V and 4 from J, leaving 21 bases between them. The CDR3 loop is CASSDILAPSPYNEQFF. Here the CDR3 DNA reads TGTGCCAGTAGTGACATTCTTGCGCCAAGCCCTTACAATGAGCAGTTCTTC.

The chain combines TRBV11-2 with TRBJ1-1; tentative D call: TRBD1 (6 bases). Germline CDR1 is SGHAT and CDR2 is FQNNGV. The CDR3 is 16 residues long. V shed 5 bases and J shed 4 bases, with 20 bases lying between them. The CDR3 protein is CASSLGGAAWTTEAFF. CDR3 coding DNA: TGTGCCAGCAGCCTTGGGGGGGCAGCCTGGACCACTGAAGCTTTCTTT.

CDR3 bases: TGTGCCAGTAGTTTGACAGGGTCGAGCTCCTACGAGCAGTACTTC. This codes for CASSLTGSSSYEQYF. The J gene is TRBJ2-7, the V gene TRBV19; TRBD1 matches 7 bases. The CDR3 length is 15 residues. The ends lost 5 bases at V and 0 bases at J; junction bases unmatched: 7. CDR1 is LNHDA and CDR2 is SQIVND in the germline V gene (reference sequence).

This rearrangement joins TRBV19 to TRBJ2-7; 9 bases align to TRBD1. J gave up 3 bases and V 7 bases, and 10 bases lay outside the gene matches. The length of the CDR3 is 15 residues. CDR1 and CDR2 from the germline V gene are LNHDA and SQIVND (reference sequence). The CDR3 DNA reads TGTGCCAGTACTCCGACCGGGACAGGGAGCTACGAGCAGTACTTC. This encodes CASTPTGTGSYEQYF.

The CDR3, as DNA: TGTGCCAGCAAGGTAGGACAGGGCTCATCTGGGGCCAACGTCCTGACTTTC. As protein: CASKVGQGSSGANVLTF. The rearrangement joins TRBV2 to TRBJ2-6, with TRBD1 matching over 8 bases. CDR1 is SNHLY and CDR2 is FYNNEI in the germline V gene. The trim removed 7 bases at V and 1 base at J, leaving 9 bases unmatched. The CDR3 is made up of 17 amino acids.

The chain recombines TRBV19 with TRBJ2-7; D possibly matches TRBD1 or TRBD2 (6 bases each). The CDR3 extends over 16 amino acids. The V gene's germline CDR1 is LNHDA and CDR2 SQIVND (reference sequence). The germline V and J ends were trimmed by 5 bases and 7 bases, with 24 bases remaining between them. This CDR3 reads CASSLLEGLRRGEQYF. In nucleotides, the CDR3 is TGTGCCAGTAGTTTACTGGAGGGCCTCCGGAGGGGGGAGCAGTACTTC. The variable domain in full, completed from reference TRBV19 and TRBJ2-7, reads DGGITQSPKYLFRKEGQNVTLSCEQNLNHDAMYWYRQDPGQGLRLIYYSQIVNDFQKGDIAEGYSVSREKKESFPLTVTSAQKNPTAFYLCASSLLEGLRRGEQYFGPGTRLTVT.